Below are 5 T cell receptor beta chains sequenced from a single sample in a study of identical twins. Each CDR3 protein is one row after TCRdb ran MiXCR on the 5' RACE reads. This table holds hundreds of thousands of distinct CDR3 sequences, around 6% found once. Sequenced sample: naive T cells sorted from blood. These receptors were obtained from a man in his late teens or twenties in good health.

V gene TRBV9 combines with J gene TRBJ2-7; 11 nucleotides match TRBD2. The CDR3 length is 14 residues. After removal of 2 bases from V and 4 bases from J, the junction contained 2 bases not matched to a gene. Per the germline V gene, CDR1 is SGDLS and CDR2 is YYNGEE. CDR3 nucleotides: TGTGCCAGCAGCGTGGGACTAGCGGATTACGAGCAGTACTTC. Protein product: CASSVGLADYEQYF.

The rearrangement links TRBV27 to TRBJ1-6; the D gene is possibly TRBD1 (6 bases). The CDR3 contains 18 residues. Between the trimmed V and J ends, which lost 6 bases and 7 bases, there was a span of 25 bases. The germline CDR1 and CDR2 sequences are MNHEY and SMNVEV (reference sequence). The DNA for the CDR3 is TGTGCCAGCAGGACTATATTAGGTTTATCGGGACAAAATTCACCCCTCCACTTT. Its protein is CASRTILGLSGQNSPLHF.

This clonotype has just a few counts. The gene calls are TRBV5-1 and TRBJ2-7; D is tentatively TRBD1 or TRBD2 (6 bases each). Trimming stripped 3 bases from V and 2 bases from J, with 18 bases between. CDR1 and CDR2 from the germline V gene are SGHRS and YFSETQ. The CDR3 extends over 16 amino acids. The CDR3 region is CASSWGEWGPPYEQYF. In nucleotides, the CDR3 is TGCGCCAGCAGCTGGGGGGAGTGGGGGCCCCCCTACGAGCAGTACTTC.

This clonotype was detected many times. The rearrangement links TRBV12-3 or TRBV12-4 to TRBJ1-2; weak D call: TRBD1 (6 bases). Trimming removed 6 bases at V and 7 bases at J, with 18 bases between. This CDR3 has 14 residues. CDR3 loop: CASSPTQGFSGYTF. DNA for the CDR3: TGTGCCAGCAGCCCAACACAGGGCTTCTCTGGCTACACCTTC.

At least ten counts were recorded for this clonotype. The J gene is TRBJ2-1, the V gene TRBV6-5; 7 nucleotides line up with TRBD1. The germline gives CDR1 MNHEY, CDR2 SVGAGI. The ends lost 2 bases at V and 9 bases at J; junction bases unmatched: 22. CDR3 length: 19 amino acids. This CDR3 is CASSYTIWVGDSPSIEQFF. DNA for the CDR3: TGTGCCAGCAGTTACACGATCTGGGTGGGGGACAGCCCCTCGATTGAGCAGTTCTTC.